A single T cell receptor beta chain is shown here with its context. This sample is part of a study of OX40 agonist ivuxolimab in advanced cancers. Across the study: The patients' treatment was ivuxolimab, an agonistic anti-OX40 (CD134) antibody. Recorded diagnoses for dose-escalation patients were hepatocellular carcinoma, melanoma, renal cell or head and neck cancer.

Assay: immunoSEQ multiplex PCR; the TCRdb copy retains only in-frame clones and omits some. The sample lists 9,000 to 13,000 clones, more than 60% occurring once. Trimming cost V 8 bases and J 7 bases, with 9 bases left between them. The CDR3 extends over 11 amino acids. The germline gives CDR1 SGHVS, CDR2 FQNEAQ. The sequence came from an adult with an advanced solid tumor such as melanoma, head and neck, liver or kidney cancer. The sequencing here drew on CD4+ or CD8+ T cells sorted from blood, taken in a trial of the OX40 agonist ivuxolimab. The chain employs TRBV7-8 and TRBJ2-1; D remains unclear. CDR3 nucleotide sequence: TGTGCCAGCCTCCTCCAAAATGAGCAGTTCTTC. Its translation: CASLLQNEQFF. The full variable domain, in which reference TRBV7-8 and TRBJ2-1 provide the parts outside the CDR3, is GAGVSQSPRYKVAKRGQDVALRCDPISGHVSLFWYQQALGQGPEFLTYFQNEAQLDKSGLPSDRFFAERPEGSVSTLKIQRTQQEDSAVYLCASLLQNEQFFGPGTRLTVL.